The present T cell receptor beta chain was sequenced within a study of cytomegalovirus exposure and HLA in healthy donors. Study context: A prior study identified 120 million or so unique TCR beta sequences from 190 million or so T cells. Findings and caveats of the study: Earlier analysis looked at TCR beta V segments, and most were productive about 87% or about 30% of the time. A later analysis showed HLA-associated TCR beta chains outstripping equally common others in clonal expansion. An Asian-associated ancestry cluster reportedly showed fewer N-insertions than the approximately 670-donor mean in a later analysis.

A word on this clone: Its antigen is undetermined.

The PCR ran on 60 Vbeta and 13 Jbeta primers. Measured with immunoSEQ multiplex PCR; TCRdb has only the in-frame clones, and not every one. In the table there are roughly 120,000 clones, 6.5% to 9.5% of which are singletons. The receptor was derived from a woman between 35 and 50 years old in good health and CMV-seropositive. Sequencing used PBMCs.

The CDR3 DNA reads TGTGCCAGCTCTACGGGACTAGCGGGGTCCTACGAGCAGTACTTC. Its protein is CASSTGLAGSYEQYF. V and J are TRBV18 and TRBJ2-7, with 13 bases aligning to TRBD2. Trimming took 6 bases from V and 1 from J; bases not matched to a gene: 3. This CDR3 comprises 15 residues. CDR1 is KGHSH, CDR2 LQKENI, per germline.